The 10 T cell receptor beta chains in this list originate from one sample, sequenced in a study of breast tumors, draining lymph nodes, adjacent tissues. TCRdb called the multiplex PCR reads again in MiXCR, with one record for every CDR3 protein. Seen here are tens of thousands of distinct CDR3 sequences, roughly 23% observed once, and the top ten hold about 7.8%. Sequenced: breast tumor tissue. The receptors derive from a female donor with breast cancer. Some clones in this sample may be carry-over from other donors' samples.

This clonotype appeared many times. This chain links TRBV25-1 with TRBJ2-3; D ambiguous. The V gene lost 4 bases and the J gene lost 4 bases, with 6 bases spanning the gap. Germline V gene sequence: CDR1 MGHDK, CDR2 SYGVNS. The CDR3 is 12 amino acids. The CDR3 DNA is TGTGCCAGCAGTGGCTTTTCAGATACGCAGTATTTT. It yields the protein CASSGFSDTQYF. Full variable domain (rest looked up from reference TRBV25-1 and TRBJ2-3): EADIYQTPRYLVIGTGKKITLECSQTMGHDKMYWYQQDPGMELHLIHYSYGVNSTEKGDLSSESTVSRIRTEHFPLTLESARPSHTSQYLCASSGFSDTQYFGPGTRLTVL.

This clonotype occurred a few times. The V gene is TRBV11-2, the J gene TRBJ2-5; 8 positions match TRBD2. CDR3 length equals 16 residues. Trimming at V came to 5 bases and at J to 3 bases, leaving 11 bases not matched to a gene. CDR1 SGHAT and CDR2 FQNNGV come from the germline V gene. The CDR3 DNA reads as TGTGCCAGCAGCCCGTCCGGGACTAGGGGCAAAGAGACCCAGTACTTC. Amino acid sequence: CASSPSGTRGKETQYF.

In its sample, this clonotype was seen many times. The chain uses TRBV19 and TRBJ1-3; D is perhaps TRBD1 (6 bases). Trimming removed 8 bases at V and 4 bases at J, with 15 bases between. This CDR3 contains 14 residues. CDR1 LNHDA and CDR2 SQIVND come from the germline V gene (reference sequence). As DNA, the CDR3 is TGTGCCAGTGCCCAGACAGGTAGAGGAAACACCATATATTTT. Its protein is CASAQTGRGNTIYF.

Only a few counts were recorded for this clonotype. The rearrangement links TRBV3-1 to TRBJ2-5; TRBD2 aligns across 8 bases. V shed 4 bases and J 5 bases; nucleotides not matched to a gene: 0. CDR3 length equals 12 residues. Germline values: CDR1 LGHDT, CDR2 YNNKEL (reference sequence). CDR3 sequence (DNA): TGTGCCAGCAGCCTAGCGGGGGAGACCCAGTACTTC. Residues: CASSLAGETQYF.

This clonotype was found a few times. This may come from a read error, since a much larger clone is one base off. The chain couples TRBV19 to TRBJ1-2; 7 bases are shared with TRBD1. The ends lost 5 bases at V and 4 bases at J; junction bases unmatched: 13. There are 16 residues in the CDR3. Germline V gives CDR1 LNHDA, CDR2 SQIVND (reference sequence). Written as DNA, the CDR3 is TGTGCCAGTAGTTACGGCAGGGGGTCAGCTAGCTATGGCTACACCTTC. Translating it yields CASSYGRGSASYGYTF.

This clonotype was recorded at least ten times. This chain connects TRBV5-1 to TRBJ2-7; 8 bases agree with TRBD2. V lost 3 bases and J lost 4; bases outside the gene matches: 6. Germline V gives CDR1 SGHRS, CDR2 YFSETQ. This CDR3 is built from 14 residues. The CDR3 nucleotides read TGCGCCAGCAGCTGGAGCGGGAGCGGGTACGAGCAGTACTTC. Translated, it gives CASSWSGSGYEQYF.

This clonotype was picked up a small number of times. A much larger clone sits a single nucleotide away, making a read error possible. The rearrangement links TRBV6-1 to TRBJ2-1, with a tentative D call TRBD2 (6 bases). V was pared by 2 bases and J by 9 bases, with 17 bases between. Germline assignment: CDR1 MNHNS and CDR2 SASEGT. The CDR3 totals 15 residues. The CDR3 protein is CASSETPGRNGEQFF. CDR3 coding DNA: TGTGCCAGCAGTGAAACACCCGGGAGAAACGGTGAGCAGTTCTTC.

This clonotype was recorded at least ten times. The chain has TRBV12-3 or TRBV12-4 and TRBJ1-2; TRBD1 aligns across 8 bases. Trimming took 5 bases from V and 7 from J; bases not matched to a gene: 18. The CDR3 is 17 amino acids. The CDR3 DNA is TGTGCCAGCAGTCAACGGCCGGGACAGGTAGTCTTGGGTGGCTACACCTTC. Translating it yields CASSQRPGQVVLGGYTF.

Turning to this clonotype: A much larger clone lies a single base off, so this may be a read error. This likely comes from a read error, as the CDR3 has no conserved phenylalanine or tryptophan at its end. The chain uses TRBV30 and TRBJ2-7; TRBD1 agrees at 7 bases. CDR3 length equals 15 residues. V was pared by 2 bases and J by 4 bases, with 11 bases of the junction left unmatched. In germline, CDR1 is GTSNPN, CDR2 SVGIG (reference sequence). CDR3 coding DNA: TGTGCCTGGAGTCCAAACAGGGGTTTCAGGTACGAGCAGTACCTC. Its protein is CAWSPNRGFRYEQYL.

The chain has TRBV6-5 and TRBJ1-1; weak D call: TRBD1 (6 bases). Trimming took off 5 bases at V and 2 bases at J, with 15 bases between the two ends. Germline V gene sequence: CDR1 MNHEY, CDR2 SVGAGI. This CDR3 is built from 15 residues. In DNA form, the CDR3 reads TGTGCCAGCAGTGAACAGGGCCTAACAAACACTGAAGCTTTCTTT. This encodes CASSEQGLTNTEAFF.